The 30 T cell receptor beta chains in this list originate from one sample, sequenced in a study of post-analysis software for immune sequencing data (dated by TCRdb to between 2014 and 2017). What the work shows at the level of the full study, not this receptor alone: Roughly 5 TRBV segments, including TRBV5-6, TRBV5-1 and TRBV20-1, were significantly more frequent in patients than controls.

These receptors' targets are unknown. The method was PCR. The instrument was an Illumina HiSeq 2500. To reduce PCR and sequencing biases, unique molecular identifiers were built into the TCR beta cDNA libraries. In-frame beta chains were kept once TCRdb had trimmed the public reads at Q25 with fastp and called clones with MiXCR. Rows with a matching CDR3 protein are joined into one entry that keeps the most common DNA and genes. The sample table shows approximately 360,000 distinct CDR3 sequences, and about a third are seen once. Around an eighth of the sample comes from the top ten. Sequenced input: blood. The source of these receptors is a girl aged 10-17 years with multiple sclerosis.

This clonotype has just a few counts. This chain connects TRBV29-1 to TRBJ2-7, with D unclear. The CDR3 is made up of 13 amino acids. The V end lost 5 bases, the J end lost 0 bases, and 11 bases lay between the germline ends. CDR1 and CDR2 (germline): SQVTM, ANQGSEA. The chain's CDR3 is CSVMVLLSYEQYF. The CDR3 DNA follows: TGCAGCGTTATGGTGCTTCTCTCCTACGAGCAGTACTTC.

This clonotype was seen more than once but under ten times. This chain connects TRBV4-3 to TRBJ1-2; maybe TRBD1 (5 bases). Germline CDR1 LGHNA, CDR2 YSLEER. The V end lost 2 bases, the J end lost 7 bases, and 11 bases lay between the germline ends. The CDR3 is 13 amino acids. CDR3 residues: CASSQTQVSGYTF. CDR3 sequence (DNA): TGCGCCAGCAGCCAAACACAGGTATCTGGCTACACCTTC.

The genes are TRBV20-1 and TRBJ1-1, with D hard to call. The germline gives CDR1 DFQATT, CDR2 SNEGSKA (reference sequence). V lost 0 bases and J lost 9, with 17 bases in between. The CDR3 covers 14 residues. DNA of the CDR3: TGCAGTGCTAGAGATCTTGGCAGGTCCTCCCAAGCTTTCTTT. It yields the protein CSARDLGRSSQAFF.

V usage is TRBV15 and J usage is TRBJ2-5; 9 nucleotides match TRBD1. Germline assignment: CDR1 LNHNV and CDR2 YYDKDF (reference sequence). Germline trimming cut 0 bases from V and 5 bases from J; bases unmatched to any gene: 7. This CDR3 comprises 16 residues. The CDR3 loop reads CATSRDEGTGWETQYF. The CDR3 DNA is TGTGCCACCAGCAGAGATGAGGGGACAGGGTGGGAGACCCAGTACTTC.

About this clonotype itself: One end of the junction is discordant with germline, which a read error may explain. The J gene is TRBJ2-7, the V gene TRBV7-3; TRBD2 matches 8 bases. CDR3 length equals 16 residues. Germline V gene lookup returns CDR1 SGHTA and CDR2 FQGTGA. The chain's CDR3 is CASSSGLADKQETQHF. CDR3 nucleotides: TGTGCCAGCAGTTCCGGACTAGCCGACAAACAAGAGACCCAGCACTTC. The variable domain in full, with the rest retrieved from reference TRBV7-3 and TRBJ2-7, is GAGVSQTPSNKVTEKGKYVELRCDPISGHTALYWYRQSLGQGPEFLIYFQGTGAADDSGLPNDRFFAVRPEGSVSTLKIQRTERGDSAVYLCASSSGLADKQETQHFGPGTRLTVT.

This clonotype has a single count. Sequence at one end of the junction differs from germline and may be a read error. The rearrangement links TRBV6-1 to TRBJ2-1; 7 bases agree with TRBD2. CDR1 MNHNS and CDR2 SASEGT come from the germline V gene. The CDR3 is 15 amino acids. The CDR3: CASSEGGTTYNEQVF. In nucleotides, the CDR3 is TGTGCCAGCAGTGAAGGGGGGACTACCTACAATGAGCAGGTCTTC.

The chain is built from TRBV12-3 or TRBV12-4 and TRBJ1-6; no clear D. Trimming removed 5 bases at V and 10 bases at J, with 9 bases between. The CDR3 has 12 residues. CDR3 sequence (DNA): TGTGCCAGCAGTCCTAGAACCTCACCCCTCCACTTT. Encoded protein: CASSPRTSPLHF.

The CDR3 nucleotides are TGCGCCGTCCGCAGAGGGGAGGGCTCACCCCTCCACTTT. Encoded protein: CAVRRGEGSPLHF. The gene calls are TRBV4-1 and TRBJ1-6; TRBD1 is a possible D gene (5 bases). There are 13 residues in the CDR3. Trimming took off 11 bases at V and 10 bases at J, with 18 bases between the two ends. The germline V gene has CDR1 MGHRA and CDR2 YSYEKL.

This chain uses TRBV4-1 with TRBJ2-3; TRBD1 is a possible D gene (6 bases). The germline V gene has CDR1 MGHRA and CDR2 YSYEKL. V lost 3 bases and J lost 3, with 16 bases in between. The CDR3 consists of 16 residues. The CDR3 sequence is CASSHRPGQGTDTQYF. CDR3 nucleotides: TGCGCCAGCAGCCATCGACCGGGACAAGGGACAGATACGCAGTATTTT.

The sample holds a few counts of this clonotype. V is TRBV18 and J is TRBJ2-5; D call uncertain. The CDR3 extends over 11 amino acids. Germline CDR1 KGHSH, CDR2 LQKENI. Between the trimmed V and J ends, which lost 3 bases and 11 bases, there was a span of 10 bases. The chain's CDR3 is CASSPDQEQYF. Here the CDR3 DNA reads TGTGCCAGCTCACCCGATCAGGAGCAGTACTTC.

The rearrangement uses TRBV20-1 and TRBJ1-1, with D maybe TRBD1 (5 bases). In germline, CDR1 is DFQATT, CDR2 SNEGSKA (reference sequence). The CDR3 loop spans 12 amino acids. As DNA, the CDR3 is TGCAGGTGGGGCGGCATGAACACTGAAGCTTTCTTT. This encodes CRWGGMNTEAFF.

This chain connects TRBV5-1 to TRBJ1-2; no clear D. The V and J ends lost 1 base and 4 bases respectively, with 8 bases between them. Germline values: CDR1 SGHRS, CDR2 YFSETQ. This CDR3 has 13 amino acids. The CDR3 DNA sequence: TGCGCCAGCAGCTTGACAGCTATCTATGGCTACACCTTC. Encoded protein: CASSLTAIYGYTF.

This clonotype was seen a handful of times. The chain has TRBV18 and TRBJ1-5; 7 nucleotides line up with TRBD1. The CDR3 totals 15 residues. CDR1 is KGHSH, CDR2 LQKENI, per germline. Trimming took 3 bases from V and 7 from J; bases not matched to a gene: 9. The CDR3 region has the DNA TGTGCCAGCTCACCCCAGGGGGTGCAGGAACAGCCCCAGCATTTT. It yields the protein CASSPQGVQEQPQHF.

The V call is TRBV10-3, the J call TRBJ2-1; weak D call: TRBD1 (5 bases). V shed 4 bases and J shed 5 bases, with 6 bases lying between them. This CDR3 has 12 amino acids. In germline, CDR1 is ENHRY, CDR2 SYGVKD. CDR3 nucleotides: TGTGCCATCAGTGCGACAGACAATGAGCAGTTCTTC. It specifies CAISATDNEQFF.

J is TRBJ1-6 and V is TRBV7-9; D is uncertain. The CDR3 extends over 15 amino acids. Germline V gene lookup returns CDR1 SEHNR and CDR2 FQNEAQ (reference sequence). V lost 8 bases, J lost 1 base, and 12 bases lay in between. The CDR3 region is CASAPDMSYNSPLHF. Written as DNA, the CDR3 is TGTGCCAGCGCCCCCGATATGTCCTATAATTCACCCCTCCACTTT. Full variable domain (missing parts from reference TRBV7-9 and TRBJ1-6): DTGVSQNPRHKITKRGQNVTFRCDPISEHNRLYWYRQTLGQGPEFLTYFQNEAQLEKSRLLSDRFSAERPKGSFSTLEIQRTEQGDSAMYLCASAPDMSYNSPLHFGNGTRLTVT.

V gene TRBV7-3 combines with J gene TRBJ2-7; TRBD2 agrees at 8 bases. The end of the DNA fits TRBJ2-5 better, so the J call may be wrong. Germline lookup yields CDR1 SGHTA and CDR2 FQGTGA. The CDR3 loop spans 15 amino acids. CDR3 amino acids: CASSLGLAGAETQYF. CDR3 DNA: TGTGCCAGCAGCTTAGGACTAGCTGGGGCAGAGACCCAGTACTTC.

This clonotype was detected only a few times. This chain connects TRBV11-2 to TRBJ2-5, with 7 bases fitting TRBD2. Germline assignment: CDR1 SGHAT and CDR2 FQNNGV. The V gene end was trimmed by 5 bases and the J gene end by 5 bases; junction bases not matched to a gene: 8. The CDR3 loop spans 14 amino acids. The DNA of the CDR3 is TGTGCCAGCAGCCGAGCGGGGTTAGGGGAGACCCAGTACTTC. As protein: CASSRAGLGETQYF.

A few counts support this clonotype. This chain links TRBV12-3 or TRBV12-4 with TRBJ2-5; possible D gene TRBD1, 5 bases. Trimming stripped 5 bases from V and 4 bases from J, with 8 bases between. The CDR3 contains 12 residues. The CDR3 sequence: CASSIGVETQYF. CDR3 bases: TGTGCCAGCAGTATAGGGGTAGAGACCCAGTACTTC.

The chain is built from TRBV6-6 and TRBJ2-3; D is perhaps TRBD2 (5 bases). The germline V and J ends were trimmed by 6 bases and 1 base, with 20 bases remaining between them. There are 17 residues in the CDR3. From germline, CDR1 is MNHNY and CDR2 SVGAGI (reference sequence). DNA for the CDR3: TGTGCCAGCAGACGCCTAAGCCTAGCCCGTGGCACAGATACGCAGTATTTT. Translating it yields CASRRLSLARGTDTQYF.

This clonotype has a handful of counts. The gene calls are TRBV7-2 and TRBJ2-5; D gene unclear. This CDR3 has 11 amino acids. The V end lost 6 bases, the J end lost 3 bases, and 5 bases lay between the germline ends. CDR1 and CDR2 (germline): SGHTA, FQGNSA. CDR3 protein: CASRGKETQYF. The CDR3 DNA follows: TGTGCCAGCAGAGGGAAAGAGACCCAGTACTTC.

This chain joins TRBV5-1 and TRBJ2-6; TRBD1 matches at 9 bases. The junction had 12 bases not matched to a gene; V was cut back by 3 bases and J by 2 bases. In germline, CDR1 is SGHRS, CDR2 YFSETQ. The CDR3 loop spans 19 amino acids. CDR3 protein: CASSSGTGFFAAGANVLTF. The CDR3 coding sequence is TGCGCCAGCAGCTCGGGGACAGGGTTTTTCGCAGCTGGGGCCAACGTCCTGACTTTC.

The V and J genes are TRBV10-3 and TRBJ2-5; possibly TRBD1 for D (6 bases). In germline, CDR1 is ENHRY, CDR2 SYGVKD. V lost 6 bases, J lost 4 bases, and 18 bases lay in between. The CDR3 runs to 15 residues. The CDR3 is CAISEQGWGGETQYF. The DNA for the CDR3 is TGTGCCATCAGCGAACAGGGATGGGGCGGAGAGACCCAGTACTTC.

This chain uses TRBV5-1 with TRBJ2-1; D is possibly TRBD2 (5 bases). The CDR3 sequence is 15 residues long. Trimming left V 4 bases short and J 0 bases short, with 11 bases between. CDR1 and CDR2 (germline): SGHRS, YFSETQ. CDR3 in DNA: TGCGCCAGCAGCGGCGGGTACAGCTCCTACAATGAGCAGTTCTTC. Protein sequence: CASSGGYSSYNEQFF.

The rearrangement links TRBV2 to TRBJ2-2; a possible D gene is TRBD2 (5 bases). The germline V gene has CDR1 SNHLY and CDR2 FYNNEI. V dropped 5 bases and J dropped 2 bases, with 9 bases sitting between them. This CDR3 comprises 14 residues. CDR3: CASSSDSNTGELFF. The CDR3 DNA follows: TGTGCCAGCAGTTCGGACTCTAACACCGGGGAGCTGTTTTTT. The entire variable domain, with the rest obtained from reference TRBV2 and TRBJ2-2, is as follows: EPEVTQTPSHQVTQMGQEVILRCVPISNHLYFYWYRQILGQKVEFLVSFYNNEISEKSEIFDDQFSVERPDGSNFTLKIRSTKLEDSAMYFCASSSDSNTGELFFGEGSRLTVL.

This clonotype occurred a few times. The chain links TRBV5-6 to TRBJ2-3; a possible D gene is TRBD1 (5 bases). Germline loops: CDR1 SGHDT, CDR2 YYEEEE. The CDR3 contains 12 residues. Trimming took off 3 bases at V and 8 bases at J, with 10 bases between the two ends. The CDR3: CASSSDIGTQYF. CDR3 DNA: TGTGCCAGCAGCTCGGACATTGGTACGCAGTATTTT.

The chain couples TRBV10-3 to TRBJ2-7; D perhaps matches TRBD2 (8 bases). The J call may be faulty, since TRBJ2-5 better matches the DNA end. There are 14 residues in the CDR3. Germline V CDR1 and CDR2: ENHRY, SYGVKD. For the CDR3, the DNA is TGTGCCATCGGGACTAGGGGGCCGGGGGAGACCCAGTACTTC. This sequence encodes CAIGTRGPGETQYF.

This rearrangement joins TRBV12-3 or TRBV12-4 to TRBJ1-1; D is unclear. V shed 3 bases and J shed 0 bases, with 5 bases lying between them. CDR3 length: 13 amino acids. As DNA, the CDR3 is TGTGCCAGCAGTTTCTACATGAACACTGAAGCTTTCTTT. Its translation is CASSFYMNTEAFF.

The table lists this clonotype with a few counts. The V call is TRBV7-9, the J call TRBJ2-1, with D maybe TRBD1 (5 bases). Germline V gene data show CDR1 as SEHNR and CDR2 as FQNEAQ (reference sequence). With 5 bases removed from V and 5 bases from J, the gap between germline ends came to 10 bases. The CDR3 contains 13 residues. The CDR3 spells CASSQEGDNEQFF. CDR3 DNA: TGTGCCAGCAGCCAGGAAGGGGACAATGAGCAGTTCTTC.

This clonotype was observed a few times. The CDR3 reads CASSESSGIGTDTQYF. In nucleotides, the CDR3 is TGCGCCAGCAGTGAGTCGAGCGGAATTGGCACAGATACGCAGTATTTT. This chain uses TRBV10-1 with TRBJ2-3; a weak D match, TRBD2 (5 bases). The CDR3 extends over 16 amino acids. Germline V lookup: CDR1 WNHNN, CDR2 SYGVQD (reference sequence). The V end was cut by 0 bases, the J end by 1 base, with 11 bases between.

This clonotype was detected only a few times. CDR3 region: CSARALAPLEETQYF. In DNA, the CDR3 is TGCAGTGCTAGAGCCCTAGCCCCTCTAGAAGAGACCCAGTACTTC. This chain connects TRBV20-1 to TRBJ2-7, with D perhaps matching TRBD2 (5 bases). The DNA end is more similar to TRBJ2-5, so the J call may be wrong. Germline lookup yields CDR1 DFQATT and CDR2 SNEGSKA (reference sequence). The CDR3 has 15 residues.